The 4 T cell receptor beta chains given below trace back to one sample, sequenced in a study of cytomegalovirus exposure and HLA in healthy donors. PCR was performed using 60 Vbeta and 13 Jbeta primers. Using immunoSEQ multiplex PCR, the repertoire was profiled, and TCRdb retains in-frame clones only, with some absent. This table holds around 190,000 clones, 75% to 85% found once. The sequenced sample was PBMCs. These receptors all come from a woman aged 25 to 39 in good health and CMV-seropositive.

The J gene is TRBJ1-1, the V gene TRBV4-1; 8 bases map to TRBD1. Germline lookup yields CDR1 MGHRA and CDR2 YSYEKL. The trim removed 4 bases at V and 1 base at J, leaving 8 bases unmatched. The CDR3 loop spans 16 amino acids. The chain's CDR3 is CASSLDREMPNTEAFF. The DNA of the CDR3 is TGCGCCAGCAGCCTGGACAGGGAAATGCCGAACACTGAAGCTTTCTTT.

V gene TRBV6-1 combines with J gene TRBJ2-7; D is uncertain. The V and J ends lost 4 bases and 0 bases respectively, with 16 bases between them. This CDR3 is built from 16 residues. Germline V gives CDR1 MNHNS, CDR2 SASEGT. The CDR3 region is CASSGTTRVPSYEQYF. The CDR3 coding sequence is TGTGCCAGCAGTGGTACTACTCGTGTCCCCTCCTACGAGCAGTACTTC.

V and J are TRBV5-1 and TRBJ2-7, with D maybe TRBD2 (6 bases). This CDR3 contains 14 residues. Between the trimmed V and J ends, which lost 4 bases and 3 bases, there was a span of 14 bases. Germline V CDR1 and CDR2: SGHRS, YFSETQ. CDR3 nucleotides: TGCGCCAGCAGCCCCGGAGGGCCAAGCTACGAGCAGTACTTC. The encoded protein is CASSPGGPSYEQYF.

This clone was recorded only once. V is TRBV7-8 and J is TRBJ1-1; no firm D call. The CDR3 runs 14 residues. Germline lookup yields CDR1 SGHVS and CDR2 FQNEAQ. The V end lost 1 base, the J end lost 1 base, and 7 bases lay between the germline ends. The CDR3 DNA is TGTGCCAGCAGCTTAGTCGGAGGGAACACTGAAGCTTTCTTT. Its translation is CASSLVGGNTEAFF. The whole variable domain, remainder taken from reference TRBV7-8 and TRBJ1-1, is GAGVSQSPRYKVAKRGQDVALRCDPISGHVSLFWYQQALGQGPEFLTYFQNEAQLDKSGLPSDRFFAERPEGSVSTLKIQRTQQEDSAVYLCASSLVGGNTEAFFGQGTRLTVV.